The clone carrying this T cell receptor (beta chain) is categorized as medium-sized. CDR1 is SGHTA, CDR2 FQGTGA, per germline. The V and J ends lost 4 bases and 3 bases respectively, with 7 bases between them. The CDR3 loop spans 12 amino acids. The data originate from a study of T cells after somatic rescue of genetic block. Some clones are missing from TCRdb's copy, which holds only in-frame ones; the method was immunoSEQ multiplex PCR. The sample contains approximately 700 clones, about 42% of which appear only once. The sequence came from a girl under three years old. This rearrangement joins TRBV7-3 to TRBJ2-7, with D unclear. Sequenced material: peripheral blood mononuclear cells (PBMCs). This CDR3 reads CASSSSIYEQYF. Written as DNA, the CDR3 is TGTGCCAGCAGCTCCTCGATCTACGAGCAGTACTTC. Using reference TRBV7-3 and TRBJ2-7 for the parts outside the CDR3, the full variable domain is GAGVSQTPSNKVTEKGKYVELRCDPISGHTALYWYRQSLGQGPEFLIYFQGTGAADDSGLPNDRFFAVRPEGSVSTLKIQRTERGDSAVYLCASSSSIYEQYFGPGTRLTVT.